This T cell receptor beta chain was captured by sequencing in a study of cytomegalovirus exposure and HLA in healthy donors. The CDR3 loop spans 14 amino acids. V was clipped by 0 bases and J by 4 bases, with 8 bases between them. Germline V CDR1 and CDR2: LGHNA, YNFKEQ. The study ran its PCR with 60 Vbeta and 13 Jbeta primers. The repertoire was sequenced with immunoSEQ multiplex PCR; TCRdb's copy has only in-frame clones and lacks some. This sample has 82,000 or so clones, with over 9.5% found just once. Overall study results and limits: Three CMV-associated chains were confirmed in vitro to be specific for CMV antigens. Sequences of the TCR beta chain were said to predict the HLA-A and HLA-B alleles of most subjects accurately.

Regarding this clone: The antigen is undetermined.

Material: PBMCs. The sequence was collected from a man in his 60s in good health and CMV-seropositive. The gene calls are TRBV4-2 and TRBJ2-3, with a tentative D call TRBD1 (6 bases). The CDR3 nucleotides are TGTGCCAGCAGCCAAGATACAGGGCCAGATACGCAGTATTTT. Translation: CASSQDTGPDTQYF.